What follows are 30 T cell receptor beta chains derived from one specimen sequenced in a study of T cell changes during pregnancy in multiple sclerosis. TCRdb keeps only in-frame clones here, not all; method: immunoSEQ multiplex PCR. The data show tens of thousands of clones, with around nine tenths seen just once and less than 15% held by the top ten. The sequencing used CD8+ T cells from peripheral blood mononuclear cells, collected in the first trimester of pregnancy. Receptor source: a female donor in good health, enrolled as a control in a pregnancy study.

The chain combines TRBV4-1 with TRBJ2-1, with D perhaps matching TRBD1 (5 bases). V lost 1 base and J lost 8, with 18 bases in between. The V gene's germline CDR1 is MGHRA and CDR2 YSYEKL. The CDR3 consists of 16 residues. The chain's CDR3 is CASSQGTRGPTDEQFF. The DNA for the CDR3 is TGCGCCAGCAGCCAAGGAACAAGGGGCCCGACGGATGAGCAGTTCTTC.

This clone occurred a few times. The chain is built from TRBV30 and TRBJ2-3, with D tentatively TRBD2 (6 bases). V dropped 6 bases and J dropped 2 bases, with 12 bases sitting between them. Germline CDR1 and CDR2: GTSNPN and SVGIG (reference sequence). The CDR3 loop spans 13 amino acids. The CDR3 spells CACHAGYTDTQYF. In DNA form, the CDR3 reads TGTGCCTGTCATGCGGGATACACAGATACGCAGTATTTT.

The chain links TRBV6-1 to TRBJ2-1, with 8 bases lining up with TRBD2. From germline, CDR1 is MNHNS and CDR2 SASEGT. The J segment lost 2 bases and the V segment lost 3 bases, leaving 3 bases of the junction unmatched. This CDR3 region has 15 residues. DNA for the CDR3: TGTGCCAGCAGTGATCTTAGCGGGGCCTACAATGAGCAGTTCTTC. This translates into CASSDLSGAYNEQFF.

V and J are TRBV19 and TRBJ2-7, with TRBD2 identical over 7 bases. This CDR3 has 17 residues. The ends lost 4 bases at V and 4 bases at J; junction bases unmatched: 16. Per germline, CDR1 LNHDA and CDR2 SQIVND (reference sequence). CDR3 in DNA: TGTGCCAGTAGTAGGACTAGTGGATATAACGGCCGATACGAGCAGTACTTC. Translating gives CASSRTSGYNGRYEQYF.

J is TRBJ1-2 and V is TRBV30; D unresolved. The V end was cut by 6 bases, the J end by 0 bases, with 11 bases between. Germline CDR1 and CDR2: GTSNPN and SVGIG (reference sequence). CDR3 length: 13 amino acids. CDR3 sequence (DNA): TGTGCCTGTAGGCGGAGAGCTAACTATGGCTACACCTTC. Translation: CACRRRANYGYTF.

This clone has a handful of counts. The chain joins TRBV29-1 to TRBJ1-1, with D possibly TRBD1 on 6 matching bases. This CDR3 spans 11 amino acids. V was shortened by 4 bases and J by 5 bases, with 8 bases between the two germline ends. Germline CDR1 SQVTM, CDR2 ANQGSEA. The CDR3 sequence is CSVVGGTEAFF. The CDR3 DNA is TGCAGCGTTGTAGGGGGAACTGAAGCTTTCTTT.

CDR3 region: CASSPWDREGEQYF. The CDR3 DNA reads TGTGCCAGCAGCCCATGGGACAGGGAGGGCGAGCAGTACTTC. The gene calls are TRBV9 and TRBJ2-7, with 9 bases that match TRBD1. The CDR3 has 14 residues. The J segment lost 6 bases and the V segment lost 4 bases, leaving 8 bases of the junction unmatched. In germline, CDR1 is SGDLS, CDR2 YYNGEE.

The chain uses TRBV27 and TRBJ1-6; D remains unclear. This CDR3 has 13 amino acids. The germline V gene has CDR1 MNHEY and CDR2 SMNVEV (reference sequence). V was pared by 7 bases and J by 0 bases, with 4 bases between. The CDR3 nucleotides read TGTGCCAGCACCGGCTCCTATAATTCACCCCTCCACTTT. Its protein product is CASTGSYNSPLHF.

This chain connects TRBV27 to TRBJ1-5, with D possibly matching TRBD1 (5 bases). This CDR3 has 13 residues. CDR1 is MNHEY, CDR2 SMNVEV, per germline (reference sequence). V was cut by 4 bases and J by 4 bases, with 8 bases left in between. The CDR3 DNA is TGTGCCAGCAGTTGGGGACTGAATCAGCCCCAGCATTTT. Protein product: CASSWGLNQPQHF.

The CDR3 coding sequence is TGTGCCAGTAGCCCCGGGACTAGCAGTTACAATGAGCAGTTCTTC. Its translation: CASSPGTSSYNEQFF. The chain is built from TRBV19 and TRBJ2-1; 9 nucleotides align to TRBD2. The junction had 7 bases not matched to a gene; V was cut back by 6 bases and J by 4 bases. Per germline, CDR1 LNHDA and CDR2 SQIVND (reference sequence). CDR3 size: 15 residues.

The rearrangement links TRBV28 to TRBJ2-5; the match to TRBD1 covers 9 bases. Trimming removed 4 bases from V and 5 bases from J; junction bases left unmatched: 8. Germline values: CDR1 MDHEN, CDR2 SYDVKM. There are 15 residues in the CDR3. CDR3 loop: CASSSGQGARETQYF. The CDR3 bases are TGTGCCAGCAGTTCGGGACAGGGCGCGAGGGAGACCCAGTACTTC.

The chain has TRBV7-9 and TRBJ2-1, with a tentative D call TRBD1 (6 bases). V lost 2 bases and J 2 bases, leaving 13 bases between the germline ends. Germline loops: CDR1 SEHNR, CDR2 FQNEAQ (reference sequence). The CDR3 sequence is 16 residues long. The CDR3 sequence is CASSLFRGETYNEQFF. In DNA form, the CDR3 reads TGTGCCAGCAGCTTATTCAGGGGCGAAACCTACAATGAGCAGTTCTTC.

This chain links TRBV14 with TRBJ2-7, with a possible D match to TRBD2 (6 bases). V was cut by 6 bases and J by 7 bases, with 7 bases left in between. The germline V gene encodes CDR1 SGHDN and CDR2 FVKESK. The CDR3 runs 10 residues. CDR3 sequence: CASRGGEQYF. The CDR3 DNA sequence: TGTGCCAGCAGGGGGGGAGAGCAGTACTTC.

This sequence joins TRBV11-2 and TRBJ1-5; 8 bases are a match to TRBD1. This CDR3 contains 13 residues. V shed 3 bases, J shed 7 bases, and the junction held 2 bases outside the gene matches. Germline V gene data show CDR1 as SGHAT and CDR2 as FQNNGV. As DNA, the CDR3 is TGTGCCAGCAGCTTGGGACAGGAACAGCCCCAGCATTTT. This gives the protein CASSLGQEQPQHF.

The chain joins TRBV4-1 to TRBJ2-1; 12 positions match TRBD2. Per germline, CDR1 MGHRA and CDR2 YSYEKL. Losses at the gene ends were 3 bases for V and 4 bases for J; bases not matched to a gene: 7. The CDR3 runs to 17 residues. Here the CDR3 DNA reads TGCGCCAGCAGCCACCGACTAGCGGGAGTCATATACAATGAGCAGTTCTTC. It yields the protein CASSHRLAGVIYNEQFF.

The chain recombines TRBV11-3 with TRBJ2-3; TRBD1 matches 9 bases. The ends lost 5 bases at V and 0 bases at J; junction bases unmatched: 9. This CDR3 comprises 17 residues. Per the germline V gene, CDR1 is SGHNT and CDR2 is YENEEA. The DNA for the CDR3 is TGTGCCAGCAGCGATAGTACCGGGACAGGGAGCACAGATACGCAGTATTTT. Translating it yields CASSDSTGTGSTDTQYF.

J is TRBJ1-1 and V is TRBV6-5; 9 nucleotides align to TRBD1. Trimming at V came to 5 bases and at J to 7 bases, leaving 8 bases not matched to a gene. CDR1 is MNHEY and CDR2 is SVGAGI in the germline V gene. The CDR3 contains 14 residues. CDR3 loop: CASSPPGQGHEAFF. The DNA for the CDR3 is TGTGCCAGCAGTCCCCCGGGACAGGGACATGAAGCTTTCTTT.

This clone has ten or more counts. V and J are TRBV28 and TRBJ2-3; 7 nucleotides align to TRBD2. With 7 bases clipped from V and 0 bases from J, the junction kept 7 bases outside the gene matches. CDR3 size: 15 residues. Germline V gives CDR1 MDHEN, CDR2 SYDVKM. The CDR3 DNA reads as TGTGCCAGCAATCTACTAGCGACTAGCACAGATACGCAGTATTTT. As protein: CASNLLATSTDTQYF.

The chain has TRBV5-1 and TRBJ2-1; 14 bases fit TRBD2. Germline-derived CDR1 and CDR2 are SGHRS and YFSETQ. The CDR3 extends over 17 amino acids. The trim removed 3 bases at V and 7 bases at J, leaving 9 bases unmatched. The CDR3: CASSSPGLAGAGNEQFF. The CDR3 DNA follows: TGCGCCAGCAGCTCGCCGGGACTAGCGGGAGCGGGAAATGAGCAGTTCTTC.

The rearrangement joins TRBV7-8 to TRBJ2-7; D uncertain. The CDR3 runs to 13 residues. Germline V gene sequence: CDR1 SGHVS, CDR2 FQNEAQ. Trimming removed 1 base at V and 6 bases at J, with 10 bases between. In DNA, the CDR3 is TGTGCCAGCAGCTTAGAATCCAGATCCGAGCAGTACTTC. It encodes CASSLESRSEQYF.

The V call is TRBV5-8, the J call TRBJ2-7, with D unclear. CDR1 and CDR2 from the germline V gene are SGHTS and YDEGEE. V lost 4 bases, J lost 7 bases, and 12 bases lay in between. The CDR3 runs to 12 residues. CDR3 in DNA: TGTGCCAGCAGCCATGCCAGAGGAGAGCAGTACTTC. It codes for CASSHARGEQYF.

This clone was found a few times. The chain couples TRBV10-1 to TRBJ1-1; perhaps TRBD1 as D (6 bases). Germline lookup yields CDR1 WNHNN and CDR2 SYGVQD (reference sequence). The germline V and J ends were trimmed by 0 bases and 6 bases, with 8 bases remaining between them. The CDR3 runs 13 residues. CDR3 region: CASSESGGAEAFF. CDR3 DNA: TGCGCCAGCAGTGAGTCAGGGGGTGCTGAAGCTTTCTTT.

This chain connects TRBV28 to TRBJ2-1; D is perhaps TRBD2 (6 bases). The germline V and J ends were trimmed by 3 bases and 6 bases, with 12 bases remaining between them. This CDR3 comprises 14 residues. CDR1 MDHEN and CDR2 SYDVKM come from the germline V gene. The CDR3 nucleotides read TGTGCCAGCAGTTTGGGGCGGGGCCTCAATGAGCAGTTCTTC. It translates to CASSLGRGLNEQFF.

The rearrangement joins TRBV27 to TRBJ2-7, with 7 bases that match TRBD1. The ends lost 1 base at V and 2 bases at J; junction bases unmatched: 5. CDR1 MNHEY and CDR2 SMNVEV come from the germline V gene (reference sequence). This CDR3 region has 15 residues. The CDR3 bases are TGTGCCAGCAGTTTATGGACAGGATCCACCTACGAGCAGTACTTC. This codes for CASSLWTGSTYEQYF.

This clone was detected a few times. This chain connects TRBV6-4 to TRBJ2-1; 7 nucleotides line up with TRBD1. Germline CDR1 reads MRHNA; CDR2 reads SNTAGT. The CDR3 runs 16 residues. Trimming removed 0 bases from V and 6 bases from J; junction bases left unmatched: 8. CDR3 amino acids: CASSDSPGTAANEQFF. CDR3 in DNA: TGTGCCAGCAGTGACTCGCCTGGGACAGCGGCCAATGAGCAGTTCTTC.

This clone is a singleton in its sample. CDR3 region: CASSPIHEESSGNTIYF. The CDR3 coding sequence is TGTGCCAGCAGCCCTATACACGAGGAGAGCTCTGGAAACACCATATATTTT. This rearrangement joins TRBV7-9 to TRBJ1-3; D not resolved. The V and J ends lost 5 bases and 0 bases respectively, with 17 bases between them. The germline gives CDR1 SEHNR, CDR2 FQNEAQ (reference sequence). This CDR3 comprises 17 residues.

V is TRBV6-1 and J is TRBJ2-3; 10 nucleotides line up with TRBD2. The ends lost 2 bases at V and 7 bases at J; junction bases unmatched: 6. Per the germline V gene, CDR1 is MNHNS and CDR2 is SASEGT. CDR3 length: 15 residues. This CDR3 reads CASSESSGSWNTQYF. The CDR3 bases are TGTGCCAGCAGTGAATCTAGCGGGAGTTGGAATACGCAGTATTTT.

J is TRBJ2-1 and V is TRBV10-3, with 7 nucleotides matching TRBD2. Trimming took 3 bases from V and 6 from J; bases not matched to a gene: 8. The CDR3 length is 15 residues. Germline V gives CDR1 ENHRY, CDR2 SYGVKD. This CDR3 is CAISEPGGGTNEQFF. DNA of the CDR3: TGTGCCATCAGTGAACCCGGGGGAGGGACCAATGAGCAGTTCTTC.

The genes are TRBV27 and TRBJ2-1; 8 bases are shared with TRBD2. Trimming removed 2 bases from V and 3 bases from J; junction bases left unmatched: 3. Germline CDR1 reads MNHEY; CDR2 reads SMNVEV (reference sequence). The CDR3 runs to 15 residues. CDR3 DNA sequence: TGTGCCAGCAGTTTAACCAGCGGGAGCTACAATGAGCAGTTCTTC. It is translated as CASSLTSGSYNEQFF.

This chain links TRBV7-8 with TRBJ1-1; D call uncertain. The germline V gene encodes CDR1 SGHVS and CDR2 FQNEAQ. Trimming cost V 1 base and J 4 bases, with 4 bases left between them. CDR3 length: 12 residues. This chain's CDR3 is CASSLGATEAFF. The CDR3 region has the DNA TGTGCCAGCAGCTTAGGGGCCACTGAAGCTTTCTTT.